This T cell receptor beta chain appears in the sequencing data of a study of blood T cell repertoires in COVID-19. In the study overall: Collection of acute and convalescent COVID-19 samples took place in the United States, Italy and Spain. T cells, B-cell-depleted T cells, or PBMCs supplied cDNA or gDNA.

In the authors' methods: Quantification of nucleated cells was approximated via reference gene primer amplification. Data came from immunoSEQ multiplex PCR; TCRdb stores just in-frame clones and leaves some out. The V and J calls and clone size come from that table; D and trimming were worked out from the DNA. The sample contains 52,000 or so clones, roughly 87% of which appear only once. Germline CDR1 reads SGHRS; CDR2 reads YFSETQ. The V end lost 0 bases, the J end lost 3 bases, and 10 bases lay between the germline ends. This CDR3 has 15 residues. The sample was peripheral blood. The chain links TRBV5-1 to TRBJ1-5; D perhaps matches TRBD1 (5 bases). The receptor was isolated from a human donor in a cohort sampled during active COVID-19. CDR3 sequence reads: CASSLGRGPNQPQHF. The CDR3 DNA sequence: TGCGCCAGCAGCTTGGGGAGGGGACCCAATCAGCCCCAGCATTTT. The variable domain in full, with the rest retrieved from reference TRBV5-1 and TRBJ1-5, is KAGVTQTPRYLIKTRGQQVTLSCSPISGHRSVSWYQQTPGQGLQFLFEYFSETQRNKGNFPGRFSGRQFSNSRSEMNVSTLELGDSALYLCASSLGRGPNQPQHFGDGTRLSIL.